This paragraph reports one T cell receptor (beta chain). Its antigen has not been determined. No much larger clone is present one base from it, and per-base qualities are unavailable. The data were obtained in a study of T cell responses to AZD1222 COVID-19 vaccine (dated by TCRdb to about 2021). For the study in its entirety: Because spike-specific TCR depth and breadth did not differ between the two schedules, AZD1222 recipients who got a second dose at roughly 4 weeks were pooled with those who got a second dose at roughly 12 weeks. Trial participants were enrolled into age subgroups of 18-55, 56-69 and 70-plus years, which contained about 150, 28 and 57 TCR-sequenced participants, respectively. A total of just over 230 trial participants underwent TCR sequencing, of whom roughly 210 had received two doses of AZD1222 and some 25 had received two doses of the MenACWY control vaccine. The research as a whole found: Only six or seven AZD1222 recipients were SARS-CoV-2 seropositive at baseline, limiting conclusions about previously exposed vaccinees. The vaccine-associated CD4 TCRs covered the entire spike protein, and the dominant responses fell in regions 160-218 and 743-854. Reportedly, almost half of the unique spike-specific TCRs recognized epitopes lying outside the regions that are mutated in the B.1.351 and B.1.1.7 variants. Participants were mostly white British and included more females than males, and it was suggested by the authors that clonal diversity may have been underestimated. The 56-69-year group was small, and its depth increase did not reach significance, likely because of low power. Because no day 14 peak-response samples were available, the repertoires could be characterized only after the peak T cell response. A significant rise in spike-specific TCR breadth and depth was observed after two AZD1222 doses relative to day 0 and relative to MenACWY recipients.

Explained via the paper, the time point label denotes: baseline before first vaccination. Vaccinee samples were obtained from the UK trials COV001 and COV002, which included a single-blind randomized controlled phase 2/3 trial of AZD1222 (ChAdOx1 nCoV-19) in healthy adults. For TCRbeta chain sequencing, PBMC samples were collected from trial participants at day 0 and at day 28 after the second dose. The CDR3, from cysteine to phenylalanine, totals 14 residues. This entry keeps only the CDR3 DNA: 42 bases, framed from base 1. Between the V and J ends, shortened by 4 bases and 1 base respectively, the junction contains 14 bases. The germline V gene (reference sequence) gives CDR1 as GTSNPN and CDR2 as SVGIG. The CDR3 regions of human TCRbeta chains were subjected to immunosequencing. As for how the authors treated the data: Repertoire TCRs were matched against a reference library of SARS-CoV-2-specific TCRs generated with the MIRA antigen-specificity platform. Breadth was defined as the fraction of unique TCRs that were SARS-CoV-2-associated. Depth was defined as the fraction of total T cells that were SARS-CoV-2-associated. Using the MIRA data, each spike-specific TCR was assigned both to the spike region to which the TCR was reactive and to a CD4 or CD8 class. Log10-transformed breadth and depth values were compared by one-way ANOVA with Sidak's multiple comparisons tests. TCRdb provides this immuneACCESS table in a form limited to in-frame rearrangements. Some clones are lacking; in checked studies, under half of them reflect an unresolved V gene, and why the rest are absent is not known. V and J calls and clone size follow that table, whereas D and trimming were derived from the DNA. Within this sample are some 110,000 clones, with over 90% of them counted one time only. The ten biggest clones cover about 5% of the sample.

This sequence was found in an adult in good health. Sequenced here: peripheral blood, sampled on day 0 of AZD1222 vaccination. This chain is built from TRBV30 and TRBJ2-7; the D gene could be TRBD1 or TRBD2, each one agreeing over 6 bases. The DNA sequence is as follows: TGTGCCTGGACCCCCGGGGGCTGGTCCTACGAGCAGTACTTC. The encoded protein is CAWTPGGWSYEQYF.